The 21 T cell receptor beta chains presented below share a single source sample, sequenced in a study of radiotherapy plus CTLA-4 blockade in lung cancer. The data were produced by immunoSEQ multiplex PCR, yet TCRdb's version contains in-frame clones alone and is incomplete. This sample has roughly 80,000 clones, with roughly 79% found just once. The material sequenced was peripheral blood, taken from a patient treated with radiotherapy plus ipilimumab. Source of these receptors: a human donor with non-small cell lung cancer who had a partial response to radiotherapy plus ipilimumab. Some clones in this sample may be carry-over from other donors' samples.

V and J are TRBV28 and TRBJ2-7; 7 nucleotides align to TRBD2. V trimming: 7 bases; J trimming: 6 bases; junction bases outside the gene matches: 6. Per the germline V gene, CDR1 is MDHEN and CDR2 is SYDVKM. The length of the CDR3 is 12 residues. DNA for the CDR3: TGTGCCAGCAACACCGCTAGCGGCGAGCAGTACTTC. Translating gives CASNTASGEQYF.

The chain combines TRBV11-2 with TRBJ2-1, with 8 nucleotides matching TRBD1. V lost 5 bases and J lost 7; bases outside the gene matches: 4. CDR1 is SGHAT and CDR2 is FQNNGV in the germline V gene. This CDR3 is built from 13 residues. In nucleotides, the CDR3 is TGTGCCAGCAGCCCCGGGACAGGTAATGAGCAGTTCTTC. It codes for CASSPGTGNEQFF.

This chain connects TRBV2 to TRBJ2-3; 10 positions match TRBD1. Per the germline V gene, CDR1 is SNHLY and CDR2 is FYNNEI. V gave up 7 bases and J gave up 3 bases; unmatched junction bases: 7. The CDR3 is 15 residues long. The CDR3 sequence: CASKLDRGSTDTQYF. The CDR3 nucleotides are TGTGCCAGCAAGTTGGACAGGGGGTCGACAGATACGCAGTATTTT.

The J gene is TRBJ2-7, the V gene TRBV2; 7 nucleotides align to TRBD2. Trimming cost V 4 bases and J 3 bases; bases outside gene matches: 9. This CDR3 contains 15 residues. The V gene's germline CDR1 is SNHLY and CDR2 FYNNEI. The CDR3 DNA follows: TGTGCCAGCAGTGGGCAGTGGGGGGGAGACTACGAGCAGTACTTC. Protein sequence: CASSGQWGGDYEQYF. The whole variable domain, remainder taken from reference TRBV2 and TRBJ2-7, is EPEVTQTPSHQVTQMGQEVILRCVPISNHLYFYWYRQILGQKVEFLVSFYNNEISEKSEIFDDQFSVERPDGSNFTLKIRSTKLEDSAMYFCASSGQWGGDYEQYFGPGTRLTVT.

The chain links TRBV6-5 to TRBJ2-5, with TRBD2 matching 13 bases. V lost 6 bases, J lost 5 bases, and 6 bases stayed unmatched. The CDR3 runs 15 residues. Germline CDR1 is MNHEY and CDR2 is SVGAGI. The DNA for the CDR3 is TGTGCCAGCAGCCGGACTAGCGGGAGAGCGGAGACCCAGTACTTC. Encoded protein: CASSRTSGRAETQYF.

The genes are TRBV2 and TRBJ2-3; D is possibly TRBD1 (6 bases). The V gene's germline CDR1 is SNHLY and CDR2 FYNNEI. V lost 7 bases to trimming and J lost 2 bases, with 13 bases between them. This CDR3 spans 14 amino acids. The CDR3 bases are TGTGCCAGCAAGGTGGGGGCCAACACAGATACGCAGTATTTT. Its translation is CASKVGANTDTQYF.

Of note for this clone: In the same sample, other DNA sequences code for this CDR3. This chain uses TRBV2 with TRBJ2-2, with D possibly being TRBD2 (5 bases). This CDR3 region has 14 residues. Deletions cut 6 bases from V and 5 bases from J, with 13 bases between. CDR1 is SNHLY, CDR2 FYNNEI, per germline. CDR3 region: CASRRGLDTGELFF. DNA of the CDR3: TGTGCCAGCAGGAGAGGGCTTGATACCGGGGAGCTGTTTTTT.

In the case of this clone: Sequence at one end of the junction differs from germline and may be a read error. Other DNA variants within this sample encode the same CDR3. The V gene is TRBV9, the J gene TRBJ1-6; 8 nucleotides align to TRBD1. The CDR3 extends over 16 amino acids. CDR1 and CDR2 from the germline V gene are SGDLS and YYNGEE. In DNA form, the CDR3 reads TGTGCCAGCAGCTCCAGATGGGACAGGCGTAATTCCCCCCTCCACTTT. Translation: CASSSRWDRRNSPLHF.

This clone was counted only a few times. The chain couples TRBV2 to TRBJ2-7, with TRBD1 matching 11 bases. Germline CDR1 SNHLY, CDR2 FYNNEI. Trimming removed 9 bases from V and 2 bases from J; junction bases left unmatched: 3. This CDR3 is 13 amino acids long. The CDR3 spells CARQGQGAYEQYF. In DNA form, the CDR3 reads TGTGCCAGACAGGGACAGGGGGCCTACGAGCAGTACTTC.

The genes are TRBV19 and TRBJ1-2; 9 bases agree with TRBD1. The CDR3 has 14 residues. CDR1 and CDR2 from the germline V gene are LNHDA and SQIVND (reference sequence). The junction had 6 bases not matched to a gene; V was cut back by 4 bases and J by 6 bases. This CDR3 is CASSTGQGMNGYTF. The CDR3 coding sequence is TGTGCCAGTAGTACGGGACAGGGAATGAATGGCTACACCTTC.

This clone was recorded only once. The genes are TRBV7-3 and TRBJ2-3, with a tentative D call TRBD2 (7 bases). The CDR3 covers 14 residues. Trimming removed 6 bases from V and 0 bases from J, with 10 bases in between. Germline CDR1 is SGHTA and CDR2 is FQGTGA. CDR3 DNA sequence: TGTGCCAGCAGAGGGGGACTAAGCACAGATACGCAGTATTTT. Protein product: CASRGGLSTDTQYF. Full variable domain (rest looked up from reference TRBV7-3 and TRBJ2-3): GAGVSQTPSNKVTEKGKYVELRCDPISGHTALYWYRQSLGQGPEFLIYFQGTGAADDSGLPNDRFFAVRPEGSVSTLKIQRTERGDSAVYLCASRGGLSTDTQYFGPGTRLTVL.

This clone was seen a handful of times. The CDR3, as DNA: TGTGCCAGCAGTTATCGAGACGGGGAGAGTGAAAAACTGTTTTTT. This translates into CASSYRDGESEKLFF. The chain combines TRBV6-6 with TRBJ1-4; D gene uncertain. Deletions cut 3 bases from V and 7 bases from J, with 15 bases between. The CDR3 sequence is 15 residues long. Germline values: CDR1 MNHNY, CDR2 SVGAGI (reference sequence).

This chain uses TRBV5-1 with TRBJ2-3; 8 nucleotides match TRBD1. Germline CDR1 and CDR2: SGHRS and YFSETQ. The CDR3 contains 14 residues. After removal of 2 bases from V and 4 bases from J, the junction contained 3 bases not matched to a gene. This chain's CDR3 is CASSLQGGSDTQYF. For the CDR3, the DNA is TGCGCCAGCAGCTTACAGGGGGGTTCAGATACGCAGTATTTT.

The chain joins TRBV11-3 to TRBJ2-2, with D possibly TRBD1 on 5 matching bases. The CDR3 covers 15 residues. V lost 2 bases and J lost 6, with 13 bases in between. Germline CDR1 SGHNT, CDR2 YENEEA. CDR3 in amino acids: CASSLSGSEAGELFF. DNA of the CDR3: TGTGCCAGCAGCTTATCAGGGTCGGAAGCCGGGGAGCTGTTTTTT.

This chain connects TRBV2 to TRBJ2-7, with TRBD1 matching 10 bases. Trimming removed 5 bases from V and 6 bases from J; junction bases left unmatched: 16. Germline V gene lookup returns CDR1 SNHLY and CDR2 FYNNEI. CDR3 size: 17 residues. Written as DNA, the CDR3 is TGTGCCAGCAGTCGGCTATCCCCGGGACAGGGGCGGATCGAGCAGTACTTC. Its translation: CASSRLSPGQGRIEQYF.

The rearrangement uses TRBV18 and TRBJ2-3; D might be TRBD2 (5 bases). V was clipped by 2 bases and J by 4 bases, with 13 bases between them. This CDR3 is 15 amino acids long. Per the germline V gene, CDR1 is KGHSH and CDR2 is LQKENI. CDR3 DNA sequence: TGTGCCAGCTCACCAAGTAGTCCCGGGGCAGATACGCAGTATTTT. This codes for CASSPSSPGADTQYF.

The chain uses TRBV4-1 and TRBJ2-7; D is perhaps TRBD1 (6 bases). V was pared by 3 bases and J by 4 bases, with 13 bases between. The CDR3 spans 14 residues. Germline lookup yields CDR1 MGHRA and CDR2 YSYEKL. CDR3 nucleotides: TGCGCCAGCAGCCAGTACCGGGACACTTACGAGCAGTACTTC. This encodes CASSQYRDTYEQYF.

The V call is TRBV18, the J call TRBJ2-1; D might be TRBD2 (6 bases). The germline V and J ends were trimmed by 3 bases and 0 bases, with 9 bases remaining between them. Germline V gene lookup returns CDR1 KGHSH and CDR2 LQKENI. The CDR3 is made up of 15 amino acids. The CDR3 spells CASSPSEGSYNEQFF. CDR3 bases: TGTGCCAGCTCACCCTCGGAGGGCTCCTACAATGAGCAGTTCTTC.

The genes are TRBV5-4 and TRBJ1-6, with D unclear. Trimming removed 7 bases at V and 9 bases at J, with 14 bases between. Germline lookup yields CDR1 SGHNT and CDR2 YYREEE (reference sequence). The CDR3 is 13 residues long. The CDR3 spells CASVGHGSSPLHF. The CDR3 coding sequence is TGTGCCAGCGTGGGCCATGGGTCTTCACCCCTCCACTTT.

This clone has a handful of counts. The V and J genes are TRBV4-3 and TRBJ1-6; 8 bases fit TRBD1. Germline V gives CDR1 LGHNA, CDR2 YSLEER. V was clipped by 4 bases and J by 9 bases; unmatched bases: 11. The CDR3 consists of 16 residues. In nucleotides, the CDR3 is TGCGCCAGCAGCCTCGACAGGGGCCCTCAAGGTTCACCCCTCCACTTT. Encoded protein: CASSLDRGPQGSPLHF.

DNA of the CDR3: TGTGCCAGTAGTATAAATATCCCCCCCAATGAGCAGTTCTTC. Translation gives CASSINIPPNEQFF. The rearrangement joins TRBV19 to TRBJ2-1; D is ambiguous. V was trimmed by 2 bases and J by 6 bases, leaving 11 bases between them. The CDR3 has 14 amino acids. Germline V CDR1 and CDR2: LNHDA, SQIVND (reference sequence).